These 19 T cell receptor beta chains were all obtained from the same sample, sequenced in a study of cytomegalovirus exposure and HLA in healthy donors. The PCR used 60 Vbeta and 13 Jbeta primers. Assay used: immunoSEQ multiplex PCR; TCRdb lists only in-frame clones, some missing. The profile shows approximately 120,000 clones, roughly 74% of them singletons. Sequenced sample: PBMCs. All receptors derive from a man aged 40-55 years in good health and CMV-seronegative.

V gene TRBV5-1 combines with J gene TRBJ2-5, with TRBD2 as a possible D gene (6 bases). Trimming pared 0 bases from V and 2 bases from J, leaving 14 bases between. CDR1 and CDR2 (germline): SGHRS, YFSETQ. The CDR3 spans 16 residues. The CDR3 sequence: CASSLVGGLGQETQYF. The CDR3 bases are TGCGCCAGCAGCTTGGTGGGGGGTCTGGGGCAAGAGACCCAGTACTTC.

The rearrangement links TRBV4-3 to TRBJ2-5, with TRBD1 as a possible D gene (5 bases). The J call is in doubt because the DNA end fits TRBJ2-7 better. Per the germline V gene, CDR1 is LGHNA and CDR2 is YSLEER. The CDR3 is made up of 17 amino acids. In nucleotides, the CDR3 is TGCGCCAGCAGCCAAGATTATTCGGCAGGGTTTACCTACGAGCAGTACTTC. Encoded protein: CASSQDYSAGFTYEQYF.

The chain employs TRBV5-1 and TRBJ2-2, with D perhaps matching TRBD2 (6 bases). The CDR3 runs 17 residues. V lost 0 bases and J lost 0, with 12 bases in between. In germline, CDR1 is SGHRS, CDR2 YFSETQ. CDR3 bases: TGCGCCAGCAGCTTGGTGGCGGGGATTGCGAACACCGGGGAGCTGTTTTTT. The encoded protein is CASSLVAGIANTGELFF.

This clone was detected only a few times. The gene calls are TRBV11-3 and TRBJ2-2; the match to TRBD1 covers 7 bases. The V gene's germline CDR1 is SGHNT and CDR2 YENEEA. V lost 5 bases to trimming and J lost 4 bases; unmatched junction nucleotides: 10. The CDR3 is 16 amino acids. CDR3 protein: CASSQFRGSPTGELFF. The DNA for the CDR3 is TGTGCCAGCAGCCAGTTCAGGGGGAGCCCCACCGGGGAGCTGTTTTTT. Together with reference TRBV11-3 and TRBJ2-2, the CDR3 gives the full variable domain: EAGVVQSPRYKIIEKKQPVAFWCNPISGHNTLYWYLQNLGQGPELLIRYENEEAVDDSQLPKDRFSAERLKGVDSTLKIQPAELGDSAVYLCASSQFRGSPTGELFFGEGSRLTVL.

The rearrangement joins TRBV5-1 to TRBJ1-1; 8 bases match TRBD1. Germline V gene sequence: CDR1 SGHRS, CDR2 YFSETQ. Losses at the gene ends were 0 bases for V and 11 bases for J; bases not matched to a gene: 9. The CDR3 contains 14 residues. Here the CDR3 DNA reads TGCGCCAGCAGCTTGGAGGCAGGGGGCCAGAGGGCTTTCTTT. Translation: CASSLEAGGQRAFF.

The V call is TRBV7-3, the J call TRBJ2-1; TRBD2 aligns across 11 bases. The V gene's germline CDR1 is SGHTA and CDR2 FQGTGA. CDR3 length: 13 residues. Trimming at V came to 3 bases and at J to 8 bases, leaving 0 bases not matched to a gene. The CDR3 coding sequence is TGTGCCAGCAGCTTGGGACTAGCGGATGAGCAGTTCTTC. Encoded protein: CASSLGLADEQFF.

The J gene is TRBJ2-5, the V gene TRBV28, with D possibly TRBD2 on 6 matching bases. The CDR3 spans 15 residues. CDR1 and CDR2 (germline): MDHEN, SYDVKM. The V gene lost 5 bases and the J gene lost 11 bases, with 24 bases spanning the gap. The CDR3 is CASSPSGRQLGEQYF. The CDR3 DNA is TGTGCCAGCAGTCCTTCAGGGAGGCAACTGGGAGAGCAGTACTTC.

This rearrangement joins TRBV7-9 to TRBJ2-2; TRBD1 might be the D (6 bases). Germline V gives CDR1 SEHNR, CDR2 FQNEAQ (reference sequence). Trimming took off 5 bases at V and 6 bases at J, with 13 bases between the two ends. The CDR3 totals 14 residues. CDR3: CASSPDSEAGELFF. The CDR3 DNA is TGTGCCAGCAGCCCGGACAGCGAAGCCGGGGAGCTGTTTTTT.

J is TRBJ2-7 and V is TRBV5-1; TRBD1 aligns across 11 bases. The trim removed 0 bases at V and 6 bases at J, leaving 5 bases unmatched. The CDR3 has 15 residues. CDR1 is SGHRS and CDR2 is YFSETQ in the germline V gene. CDR3 amino acids: CASSLVLGQGAEQYF. DNA for the CDR3: TGCGCCAGCAGCTTGGTTCTTGGACAGGGGGCCGAGCAGTACTTC.

The rearrangement uses TRBV19 and TRBJ2-3, with a possible D match to TRBD2 (6 bases). Germline CDR1 reads LNHDA; CDR2 reads SQIVND (reference sequence). This CDR3 is built from 12 residues. Trimming shortened V by 10 bases and J by 0 bases, and 8 bases separated the two germline ends. In nucleotides, the CDR3 is TGTGCCATCGGAGGGAGCACAGATACGCAGTATTTT. Its protein is CAIGGSTDTQYF. The variable domain in full, with the rest retrieved from reference TRBV19 and TRBJ2-3, is DGGITQSPKYLFRKEGQNVTLSCEQNLNHDAMYWYRQDPGQGLRLIYYSQIVNDFQKGDIAEGYSVSREKKESFPLTVTSAQKNPTAFYLCAIGGSTDTQYFGPGTRLTVL.

Here the CDR3 reads CASRAGEEKLFF. CDR3 DNA sequence: TGCGCCAGCCGGGCAGGGGAGGAAAAACTGTTTTTT. J is TRBJ1-4 and V is TRBV5-1; a possible D gene is TRBD1 (6 bases). Deletions cut 7 bases from V and 8 bases from J, with 12 bases between. Germline V gene lookup returns CDR1 SGHRS and CDR2 YFSETQ. CDR3 size: 12 residues. The full variable domain, rest sourced from reference TRBV5-1 and TRBJ1-4, is KAGVTQTPRYLIKTRGQQVTLSCSPISGHRSVSWYQQTPGQGLQFLFEYFSETQRNKGNFPGRFSGRQFSNSRSEMNVSTLELGDSALYLCASRAGEEKLFFGSGTQLSVL.

The chain has TRBV2 and TRBJ2-7; a possible D gene is TRBD1 (6 bases). V was pared by 4 bases and J by 2 bases, with 12 bases between. Looked up from germline, CDR1 is SNHLY and CDR2 is FYNNEI. The CDR3 length is 14 residues. This chain's CDR3 is CASSALQGTYEQYF. DNA of the CDR3: TGTGCCAGCAGTGCCCTACAGGGAACCTACGAGCAGTACTTC.

This clone was counted only a few times. This chain connects TRBV7-6 to TRBJ1-1, with D maybe TRBD1 (5 bases). The ends were cut back, 8 bases at V and 6 bases at J, with 16 bases in the middle. This CDR3 region has 13 residues. Germline CDR1 SGHVS, CDR2 FNYEAQ. CDR3 amino acids: CASSGGTRAEAFF. DNA of the CDR3: TGTGCCAGCTCGGGCGGGACGAGGGCTGAAGCTTTCTTT.

The chain couples TRBV5-6 to TRBJ2-7, with a possible D match to TRBD2 (5 bases). The germline V gene encodes CDR1 SGHDT and CDR2 YYEEEE. The CDR3 length is 15 residues. V shed 6 bases and J shed 4 bases, with 20 bases lying between them. The DNA of the CDR3 is TGTGCCAGCATAATACCCCCCGGGAAGGAGTACGAGCAGTACTTC. This codes for CASIIPPGKEYEQYF.

In this sample, this clone turned up once. The V gene is TRBV6-5, the J gene TRBJ2-7; no definite D call. The V end was cut by 4 bases, the J end by 7 bases, with 11 bases between. Germline loops: CDR1 MNHEY, CDR2 SVGAGI. CDR3 length: 12 amino acids. This CDR3 reads CASSSYLWEQYF. The DNA for the CDR3 is TGTGCCAGCAGTTCATACTTGTGGGAGCAGTACTTC.

V gene TRBV5-1 combines with J gene TRBJ2-5; D possibly corresponds to TRBD2 (5 bases). The germline gives CDR1 SGHRS, CDR2 YFSETQ. Between the trimmed V and J ends, which lost 0 bases and 5 bases, there was a span of 11 bases. The CDR3 runs 14 residues. The CDR3 spells CASSLDRGWETQYF. The CDR3 nucleotides are TGCGCCAGCAGCTTGGATCGGGGATGGGAGACCCAGTACTTC.

This sequence joins TRBV28 and TRBJ1-1, with TRBD1 matching 10 bases. The V segment lost 5 bases and the J segment 3 bases; nucleotides outside the gene matches: 12. Germline CDR1 is MDHEN and CDR2 is SYDVKM. The CDR3 has 17 residues. The CDR3 sequence: CASSLDRGRIRYTEAFF. Written as DNA, the CDR3 is TGTGCCAGCAGTCTCGACAGGGGGCGCATAAGGTACACTGAAGCTTTCTTT.

The rearrangement uses TRBV5-5 and TRBJ1-1; the match to TRBD1 covers 10 bases. There are 16 residues in the CDR3. With 0 bases clipped from V and 1 base from J, the junction kept 3 bases outside the gene matches. Germline-derived CDR1 and CDR2 are SGHKS and YYEKEE (reference sequence). The CDR3 loop reads CASSLGQGAWNTEAFF. Written as DNA, the CDR3 is TGTGCCAGCAGCTTGGGACAGGGGGCATGGAACACTGAAGCTTTCTTT.

This chain connects TRBV5-6 to TRBJ2-7; 7 bases are shared with TRBD1. Germline values: CDR1 SGHDT, CDR2 YYEEEE. This CDR3 has 14 residues. Unmatched junction bases numbered 7, after V lost 2 bases and J lost 5 bases. In DNA form, the CDR3 reads TGTGCCAGCAGCTTCGGACAGGCCATTGACGAGCAGTACTTC. This sequence encodes CASSFGQAIDEQYF. Full variable domain (missing parts from reference TRBV5-6 and TRBJ2-7): DAGVTQSPTHLIKTRGQQVTLRCSPKSGHDTVSWYQQALGQGPQFIFQYYEEEERQRGNFPDRFSGHQFPNYSSELNVNALLLGDSALYLCASSFGQAIDEQYFGPGTRLTVT.